What follows are 12 T cell receptor beta chains derived from one specimen sequenced in a study of T cells in Graves' hyperthyroidism and ophthalmopathy. Amplified TCR beta CDR3 regions derived from RNA transcripts. The TCR CDR3 first-round RT-PCR relied on the HTBI primer set. TCRdb re-called the multiplex PCR reads through MiXCR, storing one row per CDR3 protein. The data show around 200,000 distinct CDR3 sequences, with around 16% seen just once and about 48% held by the top ten. Sequencing used blood. The receptors were gathered from a man aged 35-49 years with Graves' hyperthyroidism.

A few counts support this clonotype. The chain links TRBV4-3 to TRBJ2-3, with D possibly called TRBD1 or TRBD2 (5 bases each). This CDR3 spans 15 amino acids. V was clipped by 4 bases and J by 3 bases, with 14 bases between them. In germline, CDR1 is LGHNA, CDR2 YSLEER. The CDR3 region is CASSLGASGTDTQYF. The CDR3 DNA reads as TGCGCCAGCAGCCTTGGGGCATCGGGAACAGATACGCAGTATTTT.

Concerning this clonotype itself: Just one base apart from a much larger clone, this may be a read error. The genes are TRBV20-1 and TRBJ1-6; weak D call: TRBD1 (5 bases). The V end lost 6 bases, the J end lost 11 bases, and 23 bases lay between the germline ends. The CDR3 covers 15 residues. Germline lookup yields CDR1 DFQATT and CDR2 SNEGSKA (reference sequence). In DNA form, the CDR3 reads TGCAGTGCCCAACTTCAGGGTGGCACGGGTCCACCCCTCCACTTT. Protein product: CSAQLQGGTGPPLHF.

This clonotype was counted many times. The gene calls are TRBV28 and TRBJ2-1, with 7 bases identical to TRBD2. The V and J ends lost 5 bases and 0 bases, in that order; junction bases with no gene match: 7. There are 16 residues in the CDR3. CDR1 is MDHEN and CDR2 is SYDVKM in the germline V gene. CDR3 loop: CASSGEGGSSYNEQFF. CDR3 sequence (DNA): TGTGCCAGCAGTGGAGAAGGCGGGAGCTCCTACAATGAGCAGTTCTTC. Full variable domain (rest looked up from reference TRBV28 and TRBJ2-1): DVKVTQSSRYLVKRTGEKVFLECVQDMDHENMFWYRQDPGLGLRLIYFSYDVKMKEKGDIPEGYSVSREKKERFSLILESASTNQTSMYLCASSGEGGSSYNEQFFGPGTRLTVL.

This clonotype came up many times. V and J are TRBV28 and TRBJ2-1, with a possible D match to TRBD1 (5 bases). V lost 5 bases and J lost 8, with 10 bases in between. The germline gives CDR1 MDHEN, CDR2 SYDVKM. CDR3 size: 12 residues. This chain's CDR3 is CASSPQGDEQFF. CDR3 sequence (DNA): TGTGCCAGCAGTCCGCAGGGTGATGAGCAGTTCTTC.

In its sample, this clonotype was seen a few times. V is TRBV10-3 and J is TRBJ2-7; D is ambiguous. The germline gives CDR1 ENHRY, CDR2 SYGVKD. The CDR3 spans 13 residues. The germline V and J ends were trimmed by 3 bases and 0 bases, with 6 bases remaining between them. This chain's CDR3 is CAISESGSYEQYF. DNA of the CDR3: TGTGCCATCAGTGAATCGGGCTCCTACGAGCAGTACTTC.

This clonotype showed up just a few times. The chain has TRBV4-1 and TRBJ2-5; 9 bases match TRBD1. CDR3 length: 15 amino acids. CDR1 MGHRA and CDR2 YSYEKL come from the germline V gene. The J segment lost 6 bases and the V segment lost 3 bases, leaving 8 bases of the junction unmatched. The CDR3 protein is CASSQEDRGIKTQYF. The CDR3 coding sequence is TGCGCCAGCAGCCAGGAGGACAGGGGAATTAAGACCCAGTACTTC.

This clonotype was seen at least ten times. V usage is TRBV10-3 and J usage is TRBJ1-1, with no clear D. Germline lookup yields CDR1 ENHRY and CDR2 SYGVKD. Trimming removed 8 bases from V and 0 bases from J, with 13 bases in between. This CDR3 spans 14 amino acids. CDR3 sequence (DNA): TGTGCCATCTCCCCGCCGGGCCTGAACACTGAAGCTTTCTTT. Its translation is CAISPPGLNTEAFF.

This clonotype was counted many times. This chain links TRBV12-3 or TRBV12-4 with TRBJ2-1, with D perhaps being TRBD1 or TRBD2 (5 bases each). V was cut by 3 bases and J by 11 bases, with 23 bases left in between. The CDR3 covers 16 residues. In nucleotides, the CDR3 is TGTGCCAGCAGTTTTCGGGGACCCTACAATTCCATTAAGCAGTTCTTC. Translated, it gives CASSFRGPYNSIKQFF.

This clonotype has ten or more counts. The chain recombines TRBV20-1 with TRBJ1-3; perhaps TRBD1 as D (5 bases). CDR3 size: 12 residues. Trimming stripped 5 bases from V and 2 bases from J, with 7 bases between. CDR1 is DFQATT, CDR2 SNEGSKA, per germline (reference sequence). CDR3 sequence: CSADRAGNTIYF. CDR3 coding DNA: TGCAGTGCTGACAGAGCTGGAAACACCATATATTTT.

The table lists this clonotype with many counts. The junction departs from the called germline gene at one end, perhaps through a read error. This chain joins TRBV10-3 and TRBJ2-5, with D unclear. Germline V lookup: CDR1 ENHRY, CDR2 SYGVKD. This CDR3 is built from 14 residues. CDR3 in amino acids: CAISDPVEQGTQYF. The CDR3 DNA is TGTGCCATCAGTGACCCCGTGGAGCAAGGGACCCAGTACTTC.

This clonotype was counted at least ten times. This sequence joins TRBV7-3 and TRBJ2-3, with 11 bases matching TRBD2. CDR1 is SGHTA and CDR2 is FQGTGA in the germline V gene. Germline trimming cut 2 bases from V and 5 bases from J; bases unmatched to any gene: 9. The length of the CDR3 is 17 residues. For the CDR3, the DNA is TGTGCCAGCAGCTTAGGGCTAGCGGGGGGTTATGGAGATACGCAGTATTTT. It encodes CASSLGLAGGYGDTQYF.

For this clonotype: A much larger clone lies one base from this, so it may be a read error. V gene TRBV7-8 combines with J gene TRBJ1-2; unclear D gene. Germline CDR1 reads SGHVS; CDR2 reads FQNEAQ. The CDR3 spans 13 residues. As DNA, the CDR3 is TGTGCCTGCAGCTTAGGCATCAGCTATGGCTACACCTTC. It specifies CACSLGISYGYTF.